The present TCR beta chain was sequenced within a study of T cell responses to AZD1222 COVID-19 vaccine. With respect to this clone: What it recognizes is unknown.

Regarding the study as a whole: Repertoire collection took place solely once the T cell response had peaked. Spike as a whole was targeted by vaccine-associated CD4 TCRs, dominant at 160-218 and 743-854.

Trimming removed 4 bases at V and 0 bases at J, with 9 bases between. This CDR3 comprises 14 residues. In germline, CDR1 is LNHDA, CDR2 SQIVND (reference sequence). Second doses that came at about 4 or about 12 weeks were put together. Assay used: immunoSEQ multiplex PCR; TCRdb lists only in-frame clones, some missing. The sample yields about 86,000 clones, about 92% seen once. This chain uses TRBV19 with TRBJ1-1; D gene uncertain. The source is an adult who received the AZD1222 COVID-19 vaccine. The specimen was peripheral blood, collected 28 days after the second AZD1222 dose. The CDR3 protein is CASSTSTVNTEAFF. The CDR3 DNA sequence: TGTGCCAGTAGTACCTCGACGGTGAACACTGAAGCTTTCTTT.